Below are 20 T cell receptor beta chains sequenced from a single sample in a study of cytomegalovirus exposure and HLA in healthy donors (dated by TCRdb to about 2017). Libraries were built with the immunoSEQ multiplex PCR assay. A mixture of 60 forward primers for TCR Vbeta segments and 13 reverse primers for TCR Jbeta segments was used in the multiplex PCR. TCRdb took this table from immuneACCESS and kept in-frame rearrangements with V and J called. Such tables lack part of the clones; where checked against another copy, unresolved V genes explain under half of the gap, and the rest is unexplained. In all, the sample holds 75,000 to 100,000 clones, and around 69% of those were seen once. The ten largest make up 15% to 20% of the sample. The sequencing input was PBMCs. The receptors were gathered from a woman aged 55-69 years in good health and CMV-seropositive.

The sample holds a few counts of this clone. The J gene is TRBJ1-5, the V gene TRBV2; no firm D call. CDR1 is SNHLY, CDR2 FYNNEI, per germline. The CDR3 is 15 residues long. The germline V and J ends were trimmed by 2 bases and 2 bases, with 10 bases remaining between them. CDR3 in DNA: TGTGCCAGCAGTGAACTCGCAGGCCGCAATCAGCCCCAGCATTTT. It encodes CASSELAGRNQPQHF.

The chain combines TRBV7-3 with TRBJ2-7; 10 bases are a match to TRBD2. This CDR3 region has 14 residues. Germline V gene lookup returns CDR1 SGHTA and CDR2 FQGTGA. V was pared by 3 bases and J by 6 bases, with 5 bases of the junction left unmatched. The CDR3 region is CASSLDSGRFEQYF. The CDR3, as DNA: TGTGCCAGCAGCTTGGATAGCGGGAGGTTCGAGCAGTACTTC.

The CDR3 nucleotides read TGTGCCAGCAGTAAGAGGGGGCCTCCTAATGAAAAACTGTTTTTT. This translates into CASSKRGPPNEKLFF. The V gene is TRBV2, the J gene TRBJ1-4, with 7 bases fitting TRBD1. Unmatched junction bases numbered 6, after V lost 5 bases and J lost 3 bases. CDR3 length equals 15 residues. Germline CDR1 and CDR2: SNHLY and FYNNEI.

J is TRBJ1-5 and V is TRBV19, with D tentatively TRBD1 (6 bases). The CDR3 extends over 13 amino acids. V was clipped by 10 bases and J by 2 bases, with 12 bases between them. CDR1 and CDR2 from the germline V gene are LNHDA and SQIVND (reference sequence). The CDR3 DNA reads as TGTGCCACCACATACAGGGGCAATCAGCCCCAGCATTTT. Translating it yields CATTYRGNQPQHF.

The V call is TRBV27, the J call TRBJ2-1, with 12 bases lining up with TRBD2. V lost 6 bases, J lost 6 bases, and 6 bases stayed unmatched. Per the germline V gene, CDR1 is MNHEY and CDR2 is SMNVEV (reference sequence). CDR3 length: 15 amino acids. The CDR3 region has the DNA TGTGCCAGCAGAACAGGACTAGCGGGATTCAATGAGCAGTTCTTC. Encoded protein: CASRTGLAGFNEQFF.

The rearrangement links TRBV25-1 to TRBJ2-7; TRBD2 matches at 7 bases. V dropped 6 bases and J dropped 5; count of bases not matched to a gene: 19. There are 17 residues in the CDR3. Per the germline V gene, CDR1 is MGHDK and CDR2 is SYGVNS. Written as DNA, the CDR3 is TGTGCCAGCAGGGTCCCGGGCGGGGGTGTTCGGGAGCACGAGCAGTACTTC. Amino acids: CASRVPGGGVREHEQYF.

The CDR3 DNA reads as TGCGCCAGCAGCTTGCGGGACAGGCAGTTCTTC. Protein product: CASSLRDRQFF. The chain links TRBV5-1 to TRBJ2-1, with TRBD1 matching over 7 bases. Germline V gene data show CDR1 as SGHRS and CDR2 as YFSETQ. This CDR3 region has 11 residues. After removal of 1 base from V and 12 bases from J, the junction contained 1 base not matched to a gene.

This clone was detected only once. The CDR3 DNA follows: TGTGCCAGCTCACCCGGGGTTGGTCAGCCCCAGCATTTT. Amino acids: CASSPGVGQPQHF. V usage is TRBV18 and J usage is TRBJ1-5; D unresolved. This CDR3 region has 13 residues. Trimming cost V 3 bases and J 6 bases, with 9 bases left between them. Germline lookup yields CDR1 KGHSH and CDR2 LQKENI.

The chain has TRBV21-1 and TRBJ2-2; the DNA was not used to check the table's D call, TRBD1. TRBV21-1 is a pseudogene. The CDR3 loop spans 14 amino acids. CDR3 protein: CASKEQGRTGELFF. CDR3 nucleotides: TGTGCCAGCAAGGAACAGGGGAGAACCGGGGAGCTGTTTTTT.

The chain employs TRBV13 and TRBJ2-7; D is perhaps TRBD1 (5 bases). The CDR3 loop spans 13 amino acids. Germline CDR1 is PRHDT and CDR2 is FYEKMQ (reference sequence). V was cut by 1 base and J by 7 bases, with 11 bases left in between. CDR3: CASSLEQGWEQYF. CDR3 coding DNA: TGTGCCAGCAGCTTAGAGCAGGGCTGGGAGCAGTACTTC.

This clone occurred a few times. This rearrangement joins TRBV4-2 to TRBJ2-3; 7 bases are shared with TRBD1. The CDR3 is made up of 16 amino acids. The V and J ends lost 2 bases and 0 bases, in that order; junction bases with no gene match: 5. The germline V gene has CDR1 LGHNA and CDR2 YNFKEQ. CDR3 nucleotide sequence: TGTGCCAGCAGCCAACGCGAGACAGGGAGCACAGATACGCAGTATTTT. It is translated as CASSQRETGSTDTQYF.

This chain connects TRBV11-1 to TRBJ2-7; maybe TRBD2 (6 bases). Trimming left V 1 base short and J 0 bases short, with 10 bases between. The germline CDR1 and CDR2 sequences are SGHAT and FQDESV (reference sequence). The CDR3 covers 15 residues. This CDR3 reads CASSLVEGSSYEQYF. CDR3 coding DNA: TGTGCCAGCAGCTTAGTGGAGGGGAGCTCCTACGAGCAGTACTTC.

The chain carries TRBV5-1 and TRBJ2-5; weak D call: TRBD2 (5 bases). V was cut by 2 bases and J by 4 bases, with 9 bases left in between. CDR1 is SGHRS and CDR2 is YFSETQ in the germline V gene. The CDR3 is 13 amino acids. For the CDR3, the DNA is TGCGCCAGCAGCTTTCAAGGAGGAGAGACCCAGTACTTC. Protein product: CASSFQGGETQYF. Together with reference TRBV5-1 and TRBJ2-5, the CDR3 gives the full variable domain: KAGVTQTPRYLIKTRGQQVTLSCSPISGHRSVSWYQQTPGQGLQFLFEYFSETQRNKGNFPGRFSGRQFSNSRSEMNVSTLELGDSALYLCASSFQGGETQYFGPGTRLLVL.

CDR3 loop: CASSQASRTNTGELFF. The DNA of the CDR3 is TGCGCCAGCAGCCAAGCTAGCAGAACGAACACCGGGGAGCTGTTTTTT. The chain joins TRBV4-1 to TRBJ2-2, with D maybe TRBD2 (5 bases). CDR1 and CDR2 (germline): MGHRA, YSYEKL. The CDR3 extends over 16 amino acids. Trimming took off 1 base at V and 0 bases at J, with 9 bases between the two ends.

The J gene is TRBJ2-3, the V gene TRBV15; D not resolved. CDR1 LNHNV and CDR2 YYDKDF come from the germline V gene (reference sequence). This CDR3 is 14 amino acids long. The ends were cut back, 5 bases at V and 0 bases at J, with 9 bases in the middle. This CDR3 is CATSVEASTDTQYF. The CDR3, as DNA: TGTGCCACCAGCGTCGAGGCTAGCACAGATACGCAGTATTTT.

The rearrangement joins TRBV5-1 to TRBJ1-2; tentative D call: TRBD1 (6 bases). Germline V lookup: CDR1 SGHRS, CDR2 YFSETQ. Trimming left V 3 bases short and J 6 bases short, with 12 bases between. The CDR3 sequence is 13 residues long. CDR3 protein: CASSSQGLDGYTF. CDR3 nucleotide sequence: TGCGCCAGCAGCTCACAGGGTCTTGATGGCTACACCTTC.

The CDR3 region is CASSVAPLTGSNDEQYF. CDR3 DNA sequence: TGTGCCAGCAGCGTAGCCCCACTAACTGGGAGTAATGACGAGCAGTACTTC. This chain joins TRBV9 and TRBJ2-7, with TRBD2 as a possible D gene (5 bases). This CDR3 contains 17 residues. With 0 bases removed from V and 5 bases from J, the gap between germline ends came to 21 bases. CDR1 and CDR2 (germline): SGDLS, YYNGEE.

The V and J genes are TRBV28 and TRBJ1-2; tentatively, D is TRBD1 (5 bases). The V and J ends lost 5 bases and 5 bases respectively, with 12 bases between them. The CDR3 has 13 residues. From germline, CDR1 is MDHEN and CDR2 SYDVKM. The CDR3 spells CASSLRQKYGYTF. The DNA for the CDR3 is TGTGCCAGCAGTCTAAGACAGAAGTATGGCTACACCTTC.

V and J are TRBV7-9 and TRBJ2-7; the match to TRBD2 covers 11 bases. Per germline, CDR1 SEHNR and CDR2 FQNEAQ (reference sequence). J gave up 3 bases and V 5 bases, and 9 bases lay outside the gene matches. The CDR3 length is 16 residues. CDR3 coding DNA: TGTGCCAGCAGCCTGGGGACTAGCGGTTTTGGCTACGAGCAGTACTTC. Its protein is CASSLGTSGFGYEQYF.

This chain connects TRBV30 to TRBJ2-2, with 7 bases lining up with TRBD2. CDR3 length: 16 residues. The V and J ends lost 0 bases and 6 bases, in that order; junction bases with no gene match: 10. Germline lookup yields CDR1 GTSNPN and CDR2 SVGIG (reference sequence). CDR3 sequence (DNA): TGTGCCTGGAGTGTCCCTCCGGGGGGTTTTGCCGGGGAGCTGTTTTTT. It specifies CAWSVPPGGFAGELFF.